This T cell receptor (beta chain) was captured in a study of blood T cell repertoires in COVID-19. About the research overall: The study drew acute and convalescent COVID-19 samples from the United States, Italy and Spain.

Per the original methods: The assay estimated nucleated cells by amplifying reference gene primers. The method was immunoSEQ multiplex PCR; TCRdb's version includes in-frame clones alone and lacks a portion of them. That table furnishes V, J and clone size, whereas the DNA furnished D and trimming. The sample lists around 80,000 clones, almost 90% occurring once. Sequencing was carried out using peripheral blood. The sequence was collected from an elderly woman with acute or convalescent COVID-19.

CDR3 in amino acids: CASSHRDPRNTIYF. CDR3 in DNA: TGTGCCAGCTCACACAGGGACCCTAGAAACACCATATATTTT. The rearrangement joins TRBV18 to TRBJ1-3, with D possibly TRBD1 on 6 matching bases. The V end lost 4 bases, the J end lost 5 bases, and 12 bases lay between the germline ends. Germline V CDR1 and CDR2: KGHSH, LQKENI. The CDR3 extends over 14 amino acids. The full variable domain, in which reference TRBV18 and TRBJ1-3 provide the parts outside the CDR3, is NAGVMQNPRHLVRRRGQEARLRCSPMKGHSHVYWYRQLPEEGLKFMVYLQKENIIDESGMPKERFSAEFPKEGPSILRIQQVVRGDSAAYFCASSHRDPRNTIYFGEGSWLTVV.